This is a list of T cell receptor beta chains from one sample in a study of shared clonotypes between healthy human individuals. Assay used: immunoSEQ multiplex PCR; TCRdb lists only in-frame clones, some missing. The data show 950,000 to 1,100,000 clones, around 76% seen once. Specimen: memory CD4+ T cells sorted from blood. All receptors come from a man younger than 30 in good health. The CDR3 runs from the conserved cysteine through the conserved F or W. The D gene is left open where the match is weak. Rows give clone size only sometimes, using once, few, many, or a class for an expanded clone.

>TRBJ1-1|.|TRBV6-4|.
CASSVGPFMNTEAFF
TGTGCCAGCAGTGTAGGGCCGTTTATGAACACTGAAGCTTTCTTT
>TRBJ1-2|.|TRBV5-1|.
CASSLSGSFYGYTF
TGCGCCAGCAGCTTGTCGGGTAGCTTTTATGGCTACACCTTC
>TRBJ1-1|.|TRBV14|TRBD1
CASSQGAGGSTEAFF
TGTGCCAGCAGCCAAGGGGCAGGGGGGAGCACTGAAGCTTTCTTT
>TRBJ2-6|.|TRBV10-3|.
CAISEFTGPGANVLTF
TGTGCCATCAGTGAGTTCACAGGGCCAGGGGCCAACGTCCTGACTTTC
>TRBJ1-6|.|TRBV18|TRBD1
CASSPGTGAKDSPLHF
TGTGCCAGCTCACCAGGAACAGGGGCAAAGGATTCACCCCTCCACTTT
>TRBJ1-1|.|TRBV5-6|.
CASSLGPLDTEAFF
TGTGCCAGCAGCTTGGGACCCCTGGACACTGAAGCTTTCTTT
>TRBJ1-3|.|TRBV15|TRBD1
CATSRGDSLSTGNTIYF
TGTGCCACCAGCAGAGGGGACAGCCTTAGTACTGGAAACACCATATATTTT
>TRBJ1-3|.|TRBV30|.
CAWSSLAGNTIYF
TGTGCCTGGAGTTCGCTCGCGGGGAACACCATATATTTT
>TRBJ2-7|.|TRBV7-2|TRBD2
CASGSAGGPPEQYF
TGTGCCAGCGGATCCGCGGGGGGGCCCCCCGAGCAGTACTTC
>TRBJ1-6|.|TRBV14|.
CASSRTTGNNSPLHF
TGTGCCAGCAGCCGCACGACAGGCAATAATTCACCCCTCCACTTT
>TRBJ1-2|.|TRBV30|.
CAWSTPTKLGTF
TGTGCCTGGAGTACCCCCACGAAATTAGGCACCTTC
>TRBJ1-3|.|TRBV27|TRBD1
CASRPTGSGNTIYF
TGTGCCAGCAGACCGACAGGGTCCGGAAACACCATATATTTT
>TRBJ2-1|once|TRBV6-1|.
CASSQQGSEQFF
TGTGCCAGCAGTCAACAGGGAAGTGAGCAGTTCTTC
>TRBJ2-1|.|TRBV19|TRBD2
CASSILRSGSNNEQFF
TGTGCCAGTAGTATACTTCGTAGCGGGAGTAACAATGAGCAGTTCTTC
>TRBJ1-1|.|TRBV29-1|.
CSVSGATEAFF
TGCAGCGTCTCAGGGGCCACTGAAGCTTTCTTT
>TRBJ1-5|.|TRBV30|TRBD1
CAWTIAITGGANQPQHF
TGTGCCTGGACCATCGCAATTACAGGGGGAGCGAATCAGCCCCAGCATTTT
>TRBJ1-4|.|TRBV5-4|.
CASSLNLDSYEKLFF
TGTGCCAGCAGCCTTAACCTGGACAGCTACGAAAAACTGTTTTTT
>TRBJ2-7|once|TRBV7-3|TRBD1
CASSSRQGDEQYF
TGTGCCAGCAGCTCCCGACAGGGGGACGAGCAGTACTTC
>TRBJ2-1|.|TRBV6-7|TRBD2
CEGAGRAVPNPSIDNEQFF
TGTGAGGGAGCAGGGAGGGCGGTTCCCAATCCCTCAATTGACAATGAGCAGTTCTTC
>TRBJ2-5|.|TRBV19|TRBD2
CASSPLAGGQETQYF
TGTGCCAGTAGTCCGCTAGCGGGAGGGCAAGAGACCCAGTACTTC
>TRBJ1-1|few|TRBV18|TRBD1
CASSWDREPAFF
TGTGCCAGCTCATGGGACAGGGAACCCGCTTTCTTT
>TRBJ1-2|.|TRBV5-1|.
CASSSSPGSLYGYTF
TGCGCCAGCAGCTCCTCGCCAGGGAGTCTCTATGGCTACACCTTC
>TRBJ2-5|.|TRBV7-7|.
CASSLDGRRTGETQYF
TGTGCTAGCAGCTTAGACGGGAGACGCACTGGAGAGACCCAGTACTTC
>TRBJ2-5|few|TRBV5-6|TRBD2
CASSWGLADQETQYF
TGTGCCAGCAGCTGGGGACTAGCGGACCAAGAGACCCAGTACTTC
>TRBJ2-1|.|TRBV5-1|TRBD1
CASSSDRGHNEQFF
TGCGCCAGCAGCTCGGACAGGGGTCACAATGAGCAGTTCTTC
>TRBJ2-1|few|TRBV10-3|.
CAISNGFNNEQFF
TGTGCCATCAGTAACGGGTTTAACAATGAGCAGTTCTTC
>TRBJ2-3|.|TRBV4-3|.
CASSQVGGSTDTQYF
TGCGCCAGCAGCCAAGTAGGTGGAAGCACAGATACGCAGTATTTT
>TRBJ1-3|.|TRBV5-1|.
CASSLGGAAGNTIYF
TGCGCCAGCAGCTTGGGGGGTGCAGCTGGAAACACCATATATTTT
>TRBJ1-2|few|TRBV2|TRBD1
CASRPGTGGGGYTF
TGTGCCAGCAGACCCGGGACAGGGGGAGGCGGCTACACCTTC
>TRBJ2-5|.|TRBV19|TRBD2
CASSGGRAETQYF
TGTGCCAGTAGTGGCGGGAGGGCAGAGACCCAGTACTTC
>TRBJ1-3|few|TRBV5-1|TRBD1
CASSLVGQGAGNTIYF
TGCGCCAGCAGCTTGGTAGGACAGGGGGCAGGAAACACCATATATTTT
>TRBJ1-6|.|TRBV6-6|.
CASSYSGDSGGSPLHF
TGTGCCAGCAGTTACTCTGGCGACTCCGGCGGTTCACCCCTCCACTTT
>TRBJ2-7|.|TRBV19|TRBD1
CASRYSTPGQVGYEQYF
TGTGCCAGTAGATACTCTACCCCGGGACAGGTAGGTTACGAGCAGTACTTC
>TRBJ1-5|few|TRBV29-1|TRBD1
CSVGQGARQPQHF
TGCAGCGTTGGACAGGGGGCGCGGCAGCCCCAGCATTTT
>TRBJ2-7|.|TRBV7-8|TRBD2
CASSRGTSGGYEQYF
TGTGCCAGCAGCCGAGGGACTAGCGGTGGTTACGAGCAGTACTTC
>TRBJ2-1|.|TRBV29-1|TRBD2
CSVEGLAGKYNEQFF
TGCAGCGTTGAAGGCCTAGCGGGGAAGTACAATGAGCAGTTCTTC
>TRBJ2-1|few|TRBV11-2|.
CASSLAGGFYYSYNEQFF
TGTGCCAGCAGCTTAGCGGGCGGGTTCTACTACTCCTACAATGAGCAGTTCTTC
>TRBJ2-5|.|TRBV5-5|.
CASSSGPQETQYF
TGTGCCAGCAGCTCGGGACCGCAAGAGACCCAGTACTTC
>TRBJ2-7|once|TRBV25-1|TRBD1
CASSEFGTGVYEQYF
TGTGCCAGCAGTGAATTTGGAACAGGGGTCTACGAGCAGTACTTC
>TRBJ1-2|.|TRBV18|TRBD1
CASSRDRASNNYGYTF
TGTGCCAGCTCAAGGGACAGGGCTTCCAATAACTATGGCTACACCTTC
>TRBJ1-4|.|TRBV5-1|.
CASSLARGEGEKLFF
TGCGCCAGCAGCTTGGCCAGGGGCGAGGGGGAAAAACTGTTTTTT
>TRBJ2-1|.|TRBV14|.
CASSQLGNEQFF
TGTGCCAGCAGCCAACTAGGCAATGAGCAGTTCTTC
>TRBJ1-4|.|TRBV18|.
CASSPLYEMGDFSRGEKLFF
TGTGCCAGCTCACCGTTATATGAAATGGGGGATTTTAGTAGAGGCGAAAAACTGTTTTTT
>TRBJ2-7|once|TRBV5-1|TRBD1
CASSFSPGQLEQYF
TGCGCCAGCAGCTTTTCTCCGGGACAGCTCGAGCAGTACTTC
>TRBJ1-6|.|TRBV27|.
CASSSGLPYNSPLHF
TGTGCCAGCAGTTCCGGGTTGCCCTATAATTCACCCCTCCACTTT
>TRBJ2-5|.|TRBV7-2|TRBD2
CASSFRLAPQETQYF
TGTGCCAGCAGCTTCCGACTAGCGCCACAAGAGACCCAGTACTTC